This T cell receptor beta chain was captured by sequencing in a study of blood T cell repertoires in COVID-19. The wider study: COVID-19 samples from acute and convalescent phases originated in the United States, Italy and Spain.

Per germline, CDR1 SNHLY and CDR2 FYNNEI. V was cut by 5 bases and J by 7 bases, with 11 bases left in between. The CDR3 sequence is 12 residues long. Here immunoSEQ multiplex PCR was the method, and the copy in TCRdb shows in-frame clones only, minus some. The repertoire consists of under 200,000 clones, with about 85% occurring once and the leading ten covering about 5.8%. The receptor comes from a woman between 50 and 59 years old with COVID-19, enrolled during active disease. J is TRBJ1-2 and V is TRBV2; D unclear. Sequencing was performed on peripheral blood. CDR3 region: CASSNGRGGYTF. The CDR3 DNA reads TGTGCCAGCAGTAACGGAAGAGGTGGCTACACCTTC.